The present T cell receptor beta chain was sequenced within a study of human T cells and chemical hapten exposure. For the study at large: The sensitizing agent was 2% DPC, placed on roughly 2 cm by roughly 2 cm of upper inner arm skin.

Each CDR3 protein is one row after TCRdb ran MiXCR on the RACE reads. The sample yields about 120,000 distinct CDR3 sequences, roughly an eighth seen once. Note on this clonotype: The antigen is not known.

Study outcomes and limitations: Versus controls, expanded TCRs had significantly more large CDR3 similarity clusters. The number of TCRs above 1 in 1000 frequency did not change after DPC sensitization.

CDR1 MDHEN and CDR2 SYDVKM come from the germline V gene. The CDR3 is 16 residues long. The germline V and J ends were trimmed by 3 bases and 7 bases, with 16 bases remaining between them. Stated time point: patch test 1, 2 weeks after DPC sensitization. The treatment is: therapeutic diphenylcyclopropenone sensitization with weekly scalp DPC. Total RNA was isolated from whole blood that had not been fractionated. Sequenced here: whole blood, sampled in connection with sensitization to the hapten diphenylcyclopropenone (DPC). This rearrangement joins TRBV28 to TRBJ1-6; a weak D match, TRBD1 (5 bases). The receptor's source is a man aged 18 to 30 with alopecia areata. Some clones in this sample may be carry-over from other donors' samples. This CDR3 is CASSFFAQGGNSPLHF. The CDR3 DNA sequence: TGTGCCAGCAGTTTTTTTGCGCAGGGCGGCAATTCACCCCTCCACTTT.